The T cell receptor (beta chain) described here comes from a study of cytomegalovirus exposure and HLA in healthy donors. PCR involved 60 Vbeta and 13 Jbeta primers. The table came from immunoSEQ multiplex PCR; TCRdb's copy has only in-frame clones and leaves some out. The repertoire table contains some 80,000 clones. Germline CDR1 MNHEY, CDR2 SVGAGI. V was pared by 5 bases and J by 4 bases, with 15 bases between. The CDR3 is made up of 15 amino acids. Sequenced: PBMCs. The receptor was isolated from a young woman in good health and CMV-seronegative. The chain carries TRBV6-5 and TRBJ1-5; a weak D match, TRBD1 (5 bases). In DNA form, the CDR3 reads TGTGCCAGCAGTATAAGTCCTGGGGGGAATCAGCCCCAGCATTTT. Protein sequence: CASSISPGGNQPQHF.